The source of this T cell receptor (beta chain) is a study of vaccination and CD4 T cells after COVID-19. The germline CDR1 and CDR2 sequences are DFQATT and SNEGSKA (reference sequence). This CDR3 contains 12 residues. Deletions cut 6 bases from V and 7 bases from J, with 15 bases between. The assay that was used to sequence DNA from cultured CD4+ T cells was the Oncomine TCR Beta short-read assay. Via MiXCR, TCRdb re-called the PCR reads, giving one row per CDR3 protein. The sample includes 15,000 to 20,000 distinct CDR3 sequences, 70% seen only once; the top ten take 4.5% to 7%. This clonotype has a handful of counts. Its antigen remains unidentified. Treatment of the sample: roughly 11-day PBMC culture with coronavirus spike peptide pools or control peptides (ViraFEST assay). ViraFEST used peptide pools to expand antigen-specific T cells, then sequenced TCRs.

The sequence was collected from a human donor who had recovered from COVID-19. V is TRBV20-1 and J is TRBJ1-2; D is undetermined. Sequencing was performed on CD4+ T cells from blood, cultured in vitro. The CDR3 protein is CSAAPTTGGYTF. CDR3 sequence (DNA): TGCAGTGCCGCCCCAACTACCGGTGGCTACACCTTC.